The 16 T cell receptor beta chains given below trace back to one sample, sequenced in a study of response to subunit inactivated influenza vaccine. TCRdb passed the RT-PCR reads through MiXCR, listing each CDR3 protein once. The sample shows hundreds of thousands of distinct CDR3 sequences, approximately 11% of them seen only once. This specimen consisted of PBMCs from blood, obtained roughly 48 days after vaccination. These receptor sequences come from a man between 50 and 59 years old who received an inactivated influenza vaccine.

This rearrangement joins TRBV6-4 to TRBJ2-1; D not certain. The V gene's germline CDR1 is MRHNA and CDR2 SNTAGT. V lost 0 bases, J lost 3 bases, and 15 bases lay in between. The CDR3 runs 17 residues. The CDR3 nucleotides read TGTGCCAGCAGTGACTCGAGAAGCGCATCGTACTACAATGAGCAGTTCTTC. Its protein is CASSDSRSASYYNEQFF.

This CDR3 reads CASSYGGSGLNTEAFF. The CDR3, as DNA: TGCGCCAGCAGCTATGGGGGCAGTGGGTTAAACACTGAAGCTTTCTTT. J is TRBJ1-1 and V is TRBV4-3, with D possibly TRBD1 on 6 matching bases. Trimming took off 5 bases at V and 2 bases at J, with 18 bases between the two ends. This CDR3 is built from 16 residues. Germline-derived CDR1 and CDR2 are LGHNA and YSLEER.

The chain is built from TRBV7-2 and TRBJ2-5; the D gene is possibly TRBD1 (5 bases). CDR1 is SGHTA, CDR2 FQGNSA, per germline. The CDR3 runs to 14 residues. V was pared by 0 bases and J by 3 bases, with 8 bases between. CDR3 DNA: TGTGCCAGCAGCTTAGCGTCCAGGGAAGAGACCCAGTACTTC. It translates to CASSLASREETQYF.

This clonotype came up a few times. The rearrangement uses TRBV5-1 and TRBJ2-2; D is undetermined. Deletions cut 0 bases from V and 1 base from J, with 10 bases between. The CDR3 totals 16 residues. Germline lookup yields CDR1 SGHRS and CDR2 YFSETQ. The CDR3, as DNA: TGCGCCAGCAGCTTGGTCGGCGGAGAGAACACCGGGGAGCTGTTTTTT. Amino acids: CASSLVGGENTGELFF.

The gene calls are TRBV4-3 and TRBJ2-7; 8 nucleotides line up with TRBD2. Per germline, CDR1 LGHNA and CDR2 YSLEER. This CDR3 spans 15 amino acids. The J segment lost 4 bases and the V segment lost 1 base, leaving 6 bases of the junction unmatched. The DNA for the CDR3 is TGCGCCAGCAGCCAAGTTCCTAGCGGGTATTACGAGCAGTACTTC. This encodes CASSQVPSGYYEQYF.

This clonotype came up many times. CDR3 DNA sequence: TGTGCCAGCAGCCCCGCAGGATACTCCTACAATGAGCAGTTCTTC. It encodes CASSPAGYSYNEQFF. This chain joins TRBV6-1 and TRBJ2-1, with D hard to call. Germline V gene lookup returns CDR1 MNHNS and CDR2 SASEGT. The length of the CDR3 is 15 residues. With 6 bases removed from V and 0 bases from J, the gap between germline ends came to 12 bases.

This clonotype was counted only a few times. The chain is built from TRBV7-2 and TRBJ2-7; D is possibly TRBD1 (5 bases). CDR1 SGHTA and CDR2 FQGNSA come from the germline V gene. The CDR3 is 15 amino acids. The V and J ends lost 5 bases and 0 bases respectively, with 14 bases between them. The CDR3 loop is CASSHRIFSSYEQYF. Here the CDR3 DNA reads TGTGCCAGCAGCCACAGGATCTTCAGCTCCTACGAGCAGTACTTC.

This clonotype has a handful of counts. The chain couples TRBV5-1 to TRBJ2-3; 7 nucleotides agree with TRBD2. CDR1 is SGHRS and CDR2 is YFSETQ in the germline V gene. J lost 6 bases, V lost 4 bases, and 8 bases had no gene match. The CDR3 is 14 residues long. CDR3 sequence: CASSGEGRRDTQYF. The CDR3 bases are TGCGCCAGCAGCGGGGAGGGTAGGAGGGATACGCAGTATTTT.

In this sample, this clonotype turned up a few times. The chain links TRBV20-1 to TRBJ2-5, with 8 bases that match TRBD2. V trimming: 6 bases; J trimming: 2 bases; junction bases outside the gene matches: 8. The CDR3 has 14 residues. From germline, CDR1 is DFQATT and CDR2 SNEGSKA (reference sequence). The CDR3 bases are TGCAGTGCGGTCGGCGCGGGAGGACAAGAGACCCAGTACTTC. Protein sequence: CSAVGAGGQETQYF.

Only a few counts were recorded for this clonotype. CDR3 sequence (DNA): TGCAGTGCTGGGGGGCTTGAGGAGGAGACCCAGTACTTC. The encoded protein is CSAGGLEEETQYF. The chain recombines TRBV20-1 with TRBJ2-5, with D tentatively TRBD1 or TRBD2 (6 bases each). Germline assignment: CDR1 DFQATT and CDR2 SNEGSKA (reference sequence). Trimming pared 5 bases from V and 5 bases from J, leaving 15 bases between. The CDR3 spans 13 residues.

This clonotype has a handful of counts. The chain links TRBV4-2 to TRBJ1-2, with D perhaps TRBD1 (5 bases). The CDR3 totals 15 residues. From germline, CDR1 is LGHNA and CDR2 YNFKEQ. Between the trimmed V and J ends, which lost 2 bases and 3 bases, there was a span of 13 bases. CDR3 DNA sequence: TGTGCCAGCAGCCAAACCGACAGCCAACACTATGGCTACACCTTC. It translates to CASSQTDSQHYGYTF.

The chain uses TRBV29-1 and TRBJ2-7; D gene uncertain. CDR1 is SQVTM and CDR2 is ANQGSEA in the germline V gene. CDR3 length: 11 residues. V was shortened by 3 bases and J by 3 bases, with 6 bases between the two germline ends. The CDR3 protein is CSVDWDYEQYF. The CDR3 DNA reads TGCAGCGTTGATTGGGACTACGAGCAGTACTTC.

This clonotype was recorded at least ten times. The rearrangement links TRBV28 to TRBJ2-6, with a weak D call TRBD1 (6 bases). Per the germline V gene, CDR1 is MDHEN and CDR2 is SYDVKM. The V end lost 9 bases, the J end lost 0 bases, and 12 bases lay between the germline ends. CDR3 length: 15 residues. The CDR3, as DNA: TGTGCCAGTCAGACAGGCAACTCTGGGGCCAACGTCCTGACTTTC. This translates into CASQTGNSGANVLTF.

This chain joins TRBV7-9 and TRBJ1-2; D remains ambiguous. There are 14 residues in the CDR3. Deletions cut 1 base from V and 4 bases from J, with 10 bases between. Germline values: CDR1 SEHNR, CDR2 FQNEAQ (reference sequence). CDR3 loop: CASSLGGAVYGYTF. DNA of the CDR3: TGTGCCAGCAGCTTAGGAGGAGCAGTCTATGGCTACACCTTC. Supplemented by reference TRBV7-9 and TRBJ1-2, the full variable domain reads DTGVSQNPRHKITKRGQNVTFRCDPISEHNRLYWYRQTLGQGPEFLTYFQNEAQLEKSRLLSDRFSAERPKGSFSTLEIQRTEQGDSAMYLCASSLGGAVYGYTFGSGTRLTVV.

V is TRBV7-9 and J is TRBJ1-1, with 10 bases aligning to TRBD1. Trimming took 5 bases from V and 10 from J; bases not matched to a gene: 4. The V gene's germline CDR1 is SEHNR and CDR2 FQNEAQ (reference sequence). CDR3 size: 12 residues. CDR3 bases: TGTGCCAGCAGCCAACGGACAGGGGGAGCTTTCTTT. This codes for CASSQRTGGAFF.

This chain uses TRBV5-1 with TRBJ2-1, with a tentative D call TRBD1 (6 bases). V was trimmed by 2 bases and J by 9 bases, leaving 18 bases between them. Germline V gene data show CDR1 as SGHRS and CDR2 as YFSETQ. The CDR3 sequence is 15 residues long. The CDR3: CASSFVGANVVEQFF. The CDR3 DNA is TGCGCCAGCAGCTTCGTGGGGGCCAACGTGGTTGAGCAGTTCTTC.